This record concerns one T cell receptor beta chain sequence. Its specificity is unknown. The entry originates in a study of cytomegalovirus exposure and HLA in healthy donors. Overall study findings and caveats: Researchers left out some V segments, among them TRBV6-2 and TRBV6-3, as indistinguishable. Later analysis identified about 17,000 TCR beta sequences associated with HLA alleles, using a false discovery rate threshold of 0.05.

The CDR3 contains 14 residues. Germline values: CDR1 LNHNV, CDR2 YYDKDF (reference sequence). Trimming cost V 3 bases and J 1 base; bases outside gene matches: 1. Vbeta (60) and Jbeta (13) primers were used in the PCR. TCRdb keeps only in-frame clones here, not all; method: immunoSEQ multiplex PCR. The sample has under 200,000 clones; roughly four fifths are singletons. V gene TRBV15 combines with J gene TRBJ2-3, with TRBD1 matching over 7 bases. The sample was PBMCs. This clonotype was obtained from a woman aged 45-65 years in good health and CMV-seropositive. DNA for the CDR3: TGTGCCACCAGCAGCACAGGGGGCACAGATACGCAGTATTTT. Amino acids: CATSSTGGTDTQYF.